The present T cell receptor (beta chain) was sequenced within a study of T-cell memory formation after mild COVID-19. A 5'RACE reaction primed in the constant segment made cDNA libraries of TCR alpha and TCR beta, and these carried sample barcodes and UMIs. TCRdb called the 5' RACE reads again in MiXCR, with one record for every CDR3 protein. The sample includes fewer than 700,000 distinct CDR3 sequences, about a sixth of them seen just once. The sample holds a few counts of this clonotype. Its target is not known. The study, taken as a whole, reports: Cross-reactive memory apparently joined, as some responding clones appeared in pre-infection memory. While clones contracting from day 15 to 85 were balanced between CD4 and CD8, later expanders leaned CD4+.

The CDR3 covers 15 residues. CDR1 and CDR2 from the germline V gene are MNHEY and SVGAGI. J was trimmed by 8 bases and V by 5 bases; bases with no gene match: 7. The chain couples TRBV6-5 to TRBJ2-1; the match to TRBD2 covers 12 bases. What was sequenced was PBMCs or a T cell subset sorted from them (not recorded which). The sequence derives from an adult woman who had mild COVID-19 (a few samples of this study predate the infection). Cell type and time point are not known. The CDR3 bases are TGTGCCAGCAGTGGTTTTACTAGCGGGAGGCATGAGCAGTTCTTC. This encodes CASSGFTSGRHEQFF.